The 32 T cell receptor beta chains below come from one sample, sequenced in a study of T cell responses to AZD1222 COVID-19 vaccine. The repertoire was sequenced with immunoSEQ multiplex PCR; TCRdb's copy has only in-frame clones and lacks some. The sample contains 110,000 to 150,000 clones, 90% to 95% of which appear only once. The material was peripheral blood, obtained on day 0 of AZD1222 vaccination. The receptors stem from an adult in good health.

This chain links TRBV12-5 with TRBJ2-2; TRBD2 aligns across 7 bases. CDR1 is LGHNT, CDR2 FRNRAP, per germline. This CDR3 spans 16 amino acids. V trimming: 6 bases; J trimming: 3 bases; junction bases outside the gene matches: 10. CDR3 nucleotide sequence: TGTGCTAGTGGCCCCTCTGGGACTACCTACACCGGGGAGCTGTTTTTT. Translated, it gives CASGPSGTTYTGELFF.

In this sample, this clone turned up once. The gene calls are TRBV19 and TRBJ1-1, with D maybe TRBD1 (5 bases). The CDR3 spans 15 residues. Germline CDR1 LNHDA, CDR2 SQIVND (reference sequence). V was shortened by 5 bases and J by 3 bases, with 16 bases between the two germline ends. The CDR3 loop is CASSPRGVVDTEAFF. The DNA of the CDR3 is TGTGCCAGTAGTCCCCGGGGGGTGGTGGACACTGAAGCTTTCTTT.

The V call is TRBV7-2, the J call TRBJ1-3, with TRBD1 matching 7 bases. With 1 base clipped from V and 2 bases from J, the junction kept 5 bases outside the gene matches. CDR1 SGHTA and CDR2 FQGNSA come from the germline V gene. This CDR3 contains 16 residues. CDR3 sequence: CASSLGDSRTGNTIYF. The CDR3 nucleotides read TGTGCCAGCAGCTTAGGGGACAGCAGGACTGGAAACACCATATATTTT.

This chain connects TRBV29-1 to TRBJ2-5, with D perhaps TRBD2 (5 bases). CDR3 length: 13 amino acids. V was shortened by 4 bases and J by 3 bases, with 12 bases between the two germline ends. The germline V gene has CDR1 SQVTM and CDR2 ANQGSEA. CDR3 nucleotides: TGCAGCGTTGCGGGGTCGATAGAAGAGACCCAGTACTTC. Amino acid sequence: CSVAGSIEETQYF.

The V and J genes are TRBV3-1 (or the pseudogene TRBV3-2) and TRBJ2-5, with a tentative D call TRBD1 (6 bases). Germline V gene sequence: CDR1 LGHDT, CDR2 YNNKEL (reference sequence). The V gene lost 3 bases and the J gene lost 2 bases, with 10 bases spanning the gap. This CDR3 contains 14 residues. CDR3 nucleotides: TGTGCCAGCAGCCAGGGTACAGGGCAAGAGACCCAGTACTTC. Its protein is CASSQGTGQETQYF.

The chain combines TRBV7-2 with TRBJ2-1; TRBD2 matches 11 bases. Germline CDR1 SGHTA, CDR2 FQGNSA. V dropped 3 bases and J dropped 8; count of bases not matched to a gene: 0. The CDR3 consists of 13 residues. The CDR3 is CASSLTSGDEQFF. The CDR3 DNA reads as TGTGCCAGCAGCTTGACTAGCGGGGATGAGCAGTTCTTC.

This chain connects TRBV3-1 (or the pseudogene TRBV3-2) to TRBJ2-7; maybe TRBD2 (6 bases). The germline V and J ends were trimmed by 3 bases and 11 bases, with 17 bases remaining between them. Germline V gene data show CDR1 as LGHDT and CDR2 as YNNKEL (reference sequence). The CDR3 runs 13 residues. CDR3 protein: CASSHALPGVKYF. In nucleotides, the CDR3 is TGTGCCAGCAGCCACGCCCTTCCGGGGGTTAAGTACTTC.

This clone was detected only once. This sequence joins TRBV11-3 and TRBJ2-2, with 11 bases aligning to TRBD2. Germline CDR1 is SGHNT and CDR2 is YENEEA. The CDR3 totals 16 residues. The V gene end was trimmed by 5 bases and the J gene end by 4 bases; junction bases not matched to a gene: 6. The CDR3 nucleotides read TGTGCCAGCAGCCATAGCGGGGGGGCCGTCACCGGGGAGCTGTTTTTT. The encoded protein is CASSHSGGAVTGELFF.

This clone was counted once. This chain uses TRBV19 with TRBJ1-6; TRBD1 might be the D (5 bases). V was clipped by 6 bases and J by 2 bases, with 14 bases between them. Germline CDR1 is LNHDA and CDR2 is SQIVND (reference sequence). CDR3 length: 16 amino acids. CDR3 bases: TGTGCCAGTAGCACAGGCAGGAGAGCCTATAATTCACCCCTCCACTTT. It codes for CASSTGRRAYNSPLHF.

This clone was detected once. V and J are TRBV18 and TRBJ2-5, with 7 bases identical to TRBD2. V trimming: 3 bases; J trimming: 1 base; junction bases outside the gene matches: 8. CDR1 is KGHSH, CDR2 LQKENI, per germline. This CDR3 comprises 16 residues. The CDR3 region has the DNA TGTGCCAGCTCACCGCCCCAACTAGCGCGCCAAGAGACCCAGTACTTC. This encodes CASSPPQLARQETQYF.

Here the CDR3 reads CASSFGGSGNTIYF. CDR3 nucleotides: TGCGCCAGCAGCTTTGGAGGGTCTGGAAACACCATATATTTT. This chain joins TRBV5-1 and TRBJ1-3, with D uncertain. Germline CDR1 SGHRS, CDR2 YFSETQ. The CDR3 totals 14 residues. The V and J ends lost 2 bases and 1 base respectively, with 7 bases between them.

The CDR3 is CASSLSGAGGYTF. The CDR3 DNA reads TGTGCCAGCAGCTTATCAGGGGCGGGTGGCTACACCTTC. V is TRBV7-8 and J is TRBJ1-2; D is perhaps TRBD1 (6 bases). CDR1 is SGHVS and CDR2 is FQNEAQ in the germline V gene. Trimming removed 2 bases at V and 7 bases at J, with 11 bases between. There are 13 residues in the CDR3.

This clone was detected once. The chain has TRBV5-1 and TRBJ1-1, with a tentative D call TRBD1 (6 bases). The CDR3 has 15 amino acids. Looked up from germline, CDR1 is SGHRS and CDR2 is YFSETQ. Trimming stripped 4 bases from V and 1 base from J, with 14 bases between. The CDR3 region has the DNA TGCGCCAGCAGCCCGGGAACAGGGAGGAACACTGAAGCTTTCTTT. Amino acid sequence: CASSPGTGRNTEAFF.

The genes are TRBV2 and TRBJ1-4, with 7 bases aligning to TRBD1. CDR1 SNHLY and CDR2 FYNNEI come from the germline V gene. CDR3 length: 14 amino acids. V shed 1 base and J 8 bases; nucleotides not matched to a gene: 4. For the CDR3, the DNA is TGTGCCAGCAGTGAAGGACAGGGAGGGGAAAAACTGTTTTTT. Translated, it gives CASSEGQGGEKLFF.

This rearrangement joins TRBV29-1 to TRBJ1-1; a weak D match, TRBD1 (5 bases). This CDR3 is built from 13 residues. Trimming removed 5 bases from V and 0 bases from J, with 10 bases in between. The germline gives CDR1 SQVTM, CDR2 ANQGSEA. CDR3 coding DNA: TGCAGCGTTTCCAGGGAGCTGAACACTGAAGCTTTCTTT. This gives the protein CSVSRELNTEAFF.

As DNA, the CDR3 is TGTGCCAGCACCCACATAAGGGGCCCCACCAACTATGGCTACACCTTC. Its translation is CASTHIRGPTNYGYTF. V and J are TRBV7-2 and TRBJ1-2; D possibly corresponds to TRBD1 (5 bases). Germline V gives CDR1 SGHTA, CDR2 FQGNSA. The CDR3 consists of 16 residues. The V and J ends lost 7 bases and 2 bases respectively, with 20 bases between them.

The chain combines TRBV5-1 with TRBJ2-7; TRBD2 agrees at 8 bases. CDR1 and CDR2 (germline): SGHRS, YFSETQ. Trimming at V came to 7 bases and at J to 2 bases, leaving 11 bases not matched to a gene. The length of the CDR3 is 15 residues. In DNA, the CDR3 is TGCGCCAGCGCCCGGGGGGGGCCGACAACCTACGAGCAGTACTTC. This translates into CASARGGPTTYEQYF.

The CDR3 is CASSRTQGANYGYTF. The CDR3 DNA is TGTGCCAGCAGCCGAACCCAGGGGGCTAACTATGGCTACACCTTC. V and J are TRBV4-2 and TRBJ1-2, with TRBD1 identical over 7 bases. Unmatched junction bases numbered 5, after V lost 4 bases and J lost 0 bases. The CDR3 contains 15 residues. CDR1 and CDR2 (germline): LGHNA, YNFKEQ.

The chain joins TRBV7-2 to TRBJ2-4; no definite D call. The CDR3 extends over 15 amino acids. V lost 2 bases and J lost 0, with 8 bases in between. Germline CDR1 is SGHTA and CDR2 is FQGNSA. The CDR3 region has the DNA TGTGCCAGCAGCTTACACAGATTAGCCAAAAACATTCAGTACTTC. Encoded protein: CASSLHRLAKNIQYF.

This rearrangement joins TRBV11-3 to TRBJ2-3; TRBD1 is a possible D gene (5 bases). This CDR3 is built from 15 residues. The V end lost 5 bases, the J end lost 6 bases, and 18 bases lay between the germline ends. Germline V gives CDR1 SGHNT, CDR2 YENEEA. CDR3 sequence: CASSARSGLGDTQYF. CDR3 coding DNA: TGTGCCAGCAGCGCCCGGTCAGGGTTGGGTGATACGCAGTATTTT.

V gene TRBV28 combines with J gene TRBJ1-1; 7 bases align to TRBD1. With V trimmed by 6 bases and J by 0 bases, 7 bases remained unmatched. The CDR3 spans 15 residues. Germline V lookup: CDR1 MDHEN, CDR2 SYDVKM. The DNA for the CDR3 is TGTGCCAGCAGCCTAATGACAGGGATGAACACTGAAGCTTTCTTT. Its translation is CASSLMTGMNTEAFF.

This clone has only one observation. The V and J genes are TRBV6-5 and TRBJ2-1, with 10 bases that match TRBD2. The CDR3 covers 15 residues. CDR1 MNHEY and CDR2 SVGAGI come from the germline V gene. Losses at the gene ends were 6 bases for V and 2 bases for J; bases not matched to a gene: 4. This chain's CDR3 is CASSLGLAAYNEQFF. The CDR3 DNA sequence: TGTGCCAGCAGCCTAGGACTAGCGGCCTACAATGAGCAGTTCTTC.

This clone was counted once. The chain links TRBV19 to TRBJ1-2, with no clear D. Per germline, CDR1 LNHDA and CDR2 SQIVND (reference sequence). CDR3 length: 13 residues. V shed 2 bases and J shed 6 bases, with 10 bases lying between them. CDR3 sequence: CASSIIRGNGYTF. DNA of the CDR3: TGTGCCAGTAGTATAATAAGAGGGAATGGCTACACCTTC.

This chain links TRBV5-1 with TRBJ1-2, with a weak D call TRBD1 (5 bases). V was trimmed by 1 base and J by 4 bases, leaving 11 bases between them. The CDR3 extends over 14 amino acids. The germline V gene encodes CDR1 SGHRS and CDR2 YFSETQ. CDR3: CASSLTQGSYGYTF. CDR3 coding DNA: TGCGCCAGCAGCTTGACGCAGGGTTCCTATGGCTACACCTTC.

The CDR3 DNA is TGTGCCAGCAGTTCCGGGACAGGGACTGAAAAACTGTTTTTT. It translates to CASSSGTGTEKLFF. This rearrangement joins TRBV6-5 to TRBJ1-4; 9 nucleotides agree with TRBD1. The CDR3 has 14 residues. Trimming cost V 4 bases and J 7 bases; bases outside gene matches: 4. The germline CDR1 and CDR2 sequences are MNHEY and SVGAGI.

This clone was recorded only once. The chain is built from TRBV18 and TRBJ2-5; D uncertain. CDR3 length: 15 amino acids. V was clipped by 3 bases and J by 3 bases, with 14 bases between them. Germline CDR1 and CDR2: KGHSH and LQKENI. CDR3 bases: TGTGCCAGCTCACCGTCCCAGCTTGGTGAAGAGACCCAGTACTTC. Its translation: CASSPSQLGEETQYF. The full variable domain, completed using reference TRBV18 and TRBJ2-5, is NAGVMQNPRHLVRRRGQEARLRCSPMKGHSHVYWYRQLPEEGLKFMVYLQKENIIDESGMPKERFSAEFPKEGPSILRIQQVVRGDSAAYFCASSPSQLGEETQYFGPGTRLLVL.

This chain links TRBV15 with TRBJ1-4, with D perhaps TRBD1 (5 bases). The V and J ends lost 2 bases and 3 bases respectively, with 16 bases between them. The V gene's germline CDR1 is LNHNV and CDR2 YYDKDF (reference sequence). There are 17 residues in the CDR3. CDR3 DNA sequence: TGTGCCACCAGCAGATCGGGACTCCCAACCTCTAATGAAAAACTGTTTTTT. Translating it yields CATSRSGLPTSNEKLFF.

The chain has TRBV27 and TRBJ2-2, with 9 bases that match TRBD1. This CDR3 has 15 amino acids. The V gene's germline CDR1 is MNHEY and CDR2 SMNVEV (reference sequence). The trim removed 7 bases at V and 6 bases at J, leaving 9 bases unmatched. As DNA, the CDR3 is TGTGCCAGCACCACGGGACAGGGCTGGGCCGGGGAGCTGTTTTTT. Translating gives CASTTGQGWAGELFF.

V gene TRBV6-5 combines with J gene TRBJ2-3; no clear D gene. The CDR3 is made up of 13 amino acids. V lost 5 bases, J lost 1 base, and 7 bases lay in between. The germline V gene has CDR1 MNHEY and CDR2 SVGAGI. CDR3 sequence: CASSPSGTDTQYF. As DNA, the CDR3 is TGTGCCAGCAGTCCCTCCGGCACAGATACGCAGTATTTT.

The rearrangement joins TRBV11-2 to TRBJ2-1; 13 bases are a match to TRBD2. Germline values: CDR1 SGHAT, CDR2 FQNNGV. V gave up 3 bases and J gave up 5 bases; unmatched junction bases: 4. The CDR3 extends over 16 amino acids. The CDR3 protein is CASSLQTSGGNNEQFF. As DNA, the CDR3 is TGTGCCAGCAGCTTGCAGACTAGCGGGGGGAACAATGAGCAGTTCTTC.

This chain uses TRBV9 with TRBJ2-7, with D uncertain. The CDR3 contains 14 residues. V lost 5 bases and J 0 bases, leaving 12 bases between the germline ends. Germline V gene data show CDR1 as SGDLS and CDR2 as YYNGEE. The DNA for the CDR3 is TGTGCCAGCAGTTTCAGTTTTTCCTCCTACGAGCAGTACTTC. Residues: CASSFSFSSYEQYF.

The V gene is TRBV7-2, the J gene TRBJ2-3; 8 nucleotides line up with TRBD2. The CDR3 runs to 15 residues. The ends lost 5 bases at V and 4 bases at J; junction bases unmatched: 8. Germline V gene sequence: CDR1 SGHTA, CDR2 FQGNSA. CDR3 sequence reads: CASSAPGLVADTQYF. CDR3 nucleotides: TGTGCCAGCAGCGCACCGGGACTAGTGGCAGATACGCAGTATTTT.